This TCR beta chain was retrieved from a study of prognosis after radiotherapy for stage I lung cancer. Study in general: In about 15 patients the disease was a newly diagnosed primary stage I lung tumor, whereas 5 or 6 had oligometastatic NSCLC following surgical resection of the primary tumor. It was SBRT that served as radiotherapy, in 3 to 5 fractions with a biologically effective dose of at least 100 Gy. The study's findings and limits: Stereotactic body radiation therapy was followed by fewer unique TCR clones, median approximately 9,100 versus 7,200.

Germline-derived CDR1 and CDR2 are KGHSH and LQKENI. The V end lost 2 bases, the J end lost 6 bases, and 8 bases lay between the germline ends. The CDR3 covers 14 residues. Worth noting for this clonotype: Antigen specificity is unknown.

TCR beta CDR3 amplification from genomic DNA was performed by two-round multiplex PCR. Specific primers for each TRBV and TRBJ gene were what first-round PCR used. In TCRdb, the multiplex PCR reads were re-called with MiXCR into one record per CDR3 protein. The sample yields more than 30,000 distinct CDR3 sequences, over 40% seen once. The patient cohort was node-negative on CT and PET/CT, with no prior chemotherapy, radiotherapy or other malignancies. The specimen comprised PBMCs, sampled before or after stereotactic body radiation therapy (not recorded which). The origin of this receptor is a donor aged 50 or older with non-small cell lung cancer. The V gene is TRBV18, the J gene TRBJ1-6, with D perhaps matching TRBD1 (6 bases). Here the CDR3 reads CASSPGTTNSPLHF. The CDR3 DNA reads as TGTGCCAGCTCACCAGGGACAACTAATTCACCCCTCCACTTT.